These 10 T cell receptor beta chains were all obtained from the same sample, sequenced in a study of cytomegalovirus exposure and HLA in healthy donors. In the PCR, 60 Vbeta and 13 Jbeta primers were used. Clones were sequenced by immunoSEQ multiplex PCR, and TCRdb holds only the in-frame ones, with some missing. The sample carries 150,000 to 200,000 clones, approximately 67% recorded once. Material for sequencing was PBMCs. The receptors here all came from a man aged 40-55 years in good health and CMV-seronegative.

This chain connects TRBV4-2 to TRBJ2-3; TRBD1 is a possible D gene (6 bases). From germline, CDR1 is LGHNA and CDR2 YNFKEQ. The V and J ends lost 0 bases and 4 bases respectively, with 14 bases between them. The CDR3 spans 16 residues. CDR3: CASSQDAQGVPDTQYF. The CDR3 nucleotides are TGTGCCAGCAGCCAAGATGCACAGGGAGTCCCAGATACGCAGTATTTT.

The chain has TRBV2 and TRBJ2-3; D possibly corresponds to TRBD2 (5 bases). Per germline, CDR1 SNHLY and CDR2 FYNNEI. V shed 1 base and J shed 1 base, with 6 bases lying between them. The CDR3 consists of 14 residues. This CDR3 reads CASSEGGGTDTQYF. Written as DNA, the CDR3 is TGTGCCAGCAGTGAAGGGGGAGGCACAGATACGCAGTATTTT.

This clone appeared a few times. The chain recombines TRBV19 with TRBJ2-2; TRBD1 aligns across 7 bases. V shed 0 bases, J shed 7 bases, and the junction held 2 bases outside the gene matches. This CDR3 comprises 14 residues. Germline V gene lookup returns CDR1 LNHDA and CDR2 SQIVND (reference sequence). The CDR3 here is CASSIDTGVGELFF. The CDR3 DNA sequence: TGTGCCAGTAGTATAGATACAGGGGTCGGGGAGCTGTTTTTT.

There are a few counts of this clone. The rearrangement uses TRBV5-6 and TRBJ2-3; TRBD2 might be the D (6 bases). Trimming removed 0 bases at V and 9 bases at J, with 8 bases between. The length of the CDR3 is 12 residues. CDR1 and CDR2 (germline): SGHDT, YYEEEE. CDR3 sequence reads: CASSLGLVTQYF. CDR3 coding DNA: TGTGCCAGCAGCTTGGGACTAGTGACGCAGTATTTT.

V and J are TRBV5-1 and TRBJ2-7; D perhaps matches TRBD2 (6 bases). Trimming took off 2 bases at V and 6 bases at J, with 12 bases between the two ends. The CDR3 contains 13 residues. Germline V lookup: CDR1 SGHRS, CDR2 YFSETQ. CDR3 sequence (DNA): TGCGCCAGCAGCTTAGGAGGGTCTGCCGAGCAGTACTTC. Protein: CASSLGGSAEQYF. The full variable domain, with the rest looked up from reference TRBV5-1 and TRBJ2-7, is KAGVTQTPRYLIKTRGQQVTLSCSPISGHRSVSWYQQTPGQGLQFLFEYFSETQRNKGNFPGRFSGRQFSNSRSEMNVSTLELGDSALYLCASSLGGSAEQYFGPGTRLTVT.

In its sample, this clone was seen a few times. The chain couples TRBV19 to TRBJ1-5; unclear D gene. Germline lookup yields CDR1 LNHDA and CDR2 SQIVND (reference sequence). The V end lost 1 base, the J end lost 6 bases, and 10 bases lay between the germline ends. CDR3 length equals 14 residues. DNA for the CDR3: TGTGCCAGTAGTATAGGGGCAGGTGGTCAGCCCCAGCATTTT. Translating gives CASSIGAGGQPQHF.

The chain has TRBV6-5 and TRBJ1-2, with D tentatively TRBD1 (5 bases). V was shortened by 2 bases and J by 0 bases, with 10 bases between the two germline ends. The CDR3 runs 15 residues. Germline CDR1 and CDR2: MNHEY and SVGAGI. The CDR3 DNA reads as TGTGCCAGCAGTTACCTTCGGGGGACTAACTATGGCTACACCTTC. Protein product: CASSYLRGTNYGYTF.

The gene calls are TRBV18 and TRBJ1-1; D is unclear. CDR1 KGHSH and CDR2 LQKENI come from the germline V gene. The CDR3 has 15 amino acids. V lost 3 bases and J 6 bases, leaving 17 bases between the germline ends. The CDR3: CASSPRGGRPSEAFF. In nucleotides, the CDR3 is TGTGCCAGCTCACCCCGGGGAGGGAGACCTTCTGAAGCTTTCTTT.

This clone has more than one count but fewer than ten. This rearrangement joins TRBV6-5 to TRBJ2-3; 7 nucleotides align to TRBD2. V was clipped by 4 bases and J by 1 base; unmatched bases: 8. Germline CDR1 MNHEY, CDR2 SVGAGI. This CDR3 has 16 amino acids. CDR3 DNA: TGTGCCAGCAGTTCCGGGACTACACTAGGCACAGATACGCAGTATTTT. This encodes CASSSGTTLGTDTQYF.

This clone was detected a few times. The chain couples TRBV11-2 to TRBJ2-3, with D possibly being TRBD2 (5 bases). Germline values: CDR1 SGHAT, CDR2 FQNNGV. Trimming removed 5 bases from V and 6 bases from J, with 15 bases in between. This CDR3 has 14 residues. The CDR3 coding sequence is TGTGCCAGCAGCCCATCGGGGTGGATTGATACGCAGTATTTT. Translated: CASSPSGWIDTQYF. Full variable domain (rest looked up from reference TRBV11-2 and TRBJ2-3): EAGVAQSPRYKIIEKRQSVAFWCNPISGHATLYWYQQILGQGPKLLIQFQNNGVVDDSQLPKDRFSAERLKGVDSTLKIQPAKLEDSAVYLCASSPSGWIDTQYFGPGTRLTVL.